Presented here are 30 T cell receptor beta chains from one specimen sequenced in a study of T cell responses to AZD1222 COVID-19 vaccine. Sequencing used immunoSEQ multiplex PCR; TCRdb keeps in-frame clones, though not all of them. The data hold 90,000 to 150,000 clones, with over 75% observed a single time. Material: peripheral blood, obtained on day 0 of AZD1222 vaccination. Every receptor here comes from an adult in good health.

This chain joins TRBV18 and TRBJ1-4; TRBD1 might be the D (6 bases). The V end lost 2 bases, the J end lost 5 bases, and 9 bases lay between the germline ends. This CDR3 region has 14 residues. The germline CDR1 and CDR2 sequences are KGHSH and LQKENI. The CDR3 sequence: CASSPTGNNEKLFF. Here the CDR3 DNA reads TGTGCCAGCTCACCAACAGGGAACAATGAAAAACTGTTTTTT. The full variable domain, with the rest looked up from reference TRBV18 and TRBJ1-4, is NAGVMQNPRHLVRRRGQEARLRCSPMKGHSHVYWYRQLPEEGLKFMVYLQKENIIDESGMPKERFSAEFPKEGPSILRIQQVVRGDSAAYFCASSPTGNNEKLFFGSGTQLSVL.

The chain couples TRBV5-4 to TRBJ2-7; 7 bases fit TRBD2. The CDR3 is 15 residues long. In germline, CDR1 is SGHNT, CDR2 YYREEE (reference sequence). The V gene end was trimmed by 2 bases and the J gene end by 1 base; junction bases not matched to a gene: 6. The CDR3 DNA sequence: TGTGCCAGCAGCTTCGGCGGGGGAAGGTCCTACGAGCAGTACTTC. As protein: CASSFGGGRSYEQYF.

V usage is TRBV3-1 (or the pseudogene TRBV3-2) and J usage is TRBJ1-6; 8 bases align to TRBD1. Trimming removed 0 bases from V and 0 bases from J; junction bases left unmatched: 7. Per the germline V gene, CDR1 is LGHDT and CDR2 is YNNKEL (reference sequence). CDR3 length: 19 amino acids. The CDR3 sequence: CASSQDRGRKSSYNSPLHF. The CDR3 nucleotides are TGTGCCAGCAGCCAAGACAGGGGGCGAAAGAGCTCCTATAATTCACCCCTCCACTTT.

This chain links TRBV12-3 or TRBV12-4 with TRBJ2-6; D is unclear. This CDR3 contains 13 residues. V lost 7 bases and J lost 3, with 7 bases in between. The CDR3 nucleotides are TGTGCCAGCACCATGGATGGGGCCAACGTCCTGACTTTC. As protein: CASTMDGANVLTF.

The V call is TRBV7-9, the J call TRBJ1-2, with D maybe TRBD1 (5 bases). V was cut by 7 bases and J by 3 bases, with 12 bases left in between. CDR3 length equals 13 residues. Germline loops: CDR1 SEHNR, CDR2 FQNEAQ (reference sequence). CDR3: CASNGGWDYGYTF. In DNA, the CDR3 is TGTGCCAGCAACGGGGGGTGGGACTATGGCTACACCTTC.

This rearrangement joins TRBV6-1 to TRBJ1-2, with 10 bases aligning to TRBD1. The trim removed 2 bases at V and 1 base at J, leaving 4 bases unmatched. CDR1 MNHNS and CDR2 SASEGT come from the germline V gene. The CDR3 is 16 amino acids. The CDR3 DNA reads TGTGCCAGCAGTGAACCAGGGACAGGGGATAACTATGGCTACACCTTC. The encoded protein is CASSEPGTGDNYGYTF.

Comment on this clone: The junction departs from the called germline gene at one end, perhaps through a read error. This CDR3 reads CAISERDRGSEAFF. CDR3 nucleotide sequence: TGTGCCATCAGTGAGAGGGACAGGGGGTCTGAAGCCTTCTTT. The chain is built from TRBV10-3 and TRBJ1-1, with 11 nucleotides matching TRBD1. Germline CDR1 is ENHRY and CDR2 is SYGVKD. The CDR3 extends over 14 amino acids.

The chain recombines TRBV27 with TRBJ2-7, with 10 bases lining up with TRBD2. The CDR3 length is 15 residues. Germline loops: CDR1 MNHEY, CDR2 SMNVEV (reference sequence). The J segment lost 6 bases and the V segment lost 6 bases, leaving 11 bases of the junction unmatched. The CDR3 DNA reads TGTGCCAGCAGCTCCGGGACTAGCGACCGATCCGAGCAGTACTTC. Translated: CASSSGTSDRSEQYF.

The chain carries TRBV7-9 and TRBJ1-6, with D tentatively TRBD1 (6 bases). V dropped 2 bases and J dropped 8 bases, with 10 bases sitting between them. This CDR3 comprises 14 residues. From germline, CDR1 is SEHNR and CDR2 FQNEAQ (reference sequence). For the CDR3, the DNA is TGTGCCAGCAGCTTAACGGACAGTGATTCACCCCTCCACTTT. Translation gives CASSLTDSDSPLHF.

The CDR3 spells CASSVTGTNYEQYF. The DNA of the CDR3 is TGTGCCAGCAGCGTCACCGGGACGAACTACGAGCAGTACTTC. The chain is built from TRBV7-2 and TRBJ2-7, with D perhaps assigned TRBD1 or TRBD2 (5 bases each). Trimming left V 5 bases short and J 3 bases short, with 14 bases between. From germline, CDR1 is SGHTA and CDR2 FQGNSA. CDR3 length: 14 amino acids.

The chain is built from TRBV13 and TRBJ2-1; D gene uncertain. Germline V gene lookup returns CDR1 PRHDT and CDR2 FYEKMQ (reference sequence). This CDR3 is 14 amino acids long. V was trimmed by 5 bases and J by 4 bases, leaving 12 bases between them. The CDR3 sequence is CASSPRTEYNEQFF. CDR3 coding DNA: TGTGCCAGCAGCCCTAGGACGGAATACAATGAGCAGTTCTTC.

This clone was detected only once. The genes are TRBV5-6 and TRBJ1-4; D gene uncertain. Germline CDR1 is SGHDT and CDR2 is YYEEEE. V lost 1 base to trimming and J lost 7 bases, with 11 bases between them. CDR3 length: 14 residues. CDR3 region: CASSLTGLGEKLFF. CDR3 nucleotides: TGTGCCAGCAGCTTGACGGGTCTCGGTGAAAAACTGTTTTTT.

This clone turned up a few times. J is TRBJ2-7 and V is TRBV6-5; possibly TRBD2 for D (5 bases). Looked up from germline, CDR1 is MNHEY and CDR2 is SVGAGI. Trimming took off 8 bases at V and 3 bases at J, with 14 bases between the two ends. CDR3 length equals 13 residues. The CDR3 reads CASSRESLYEQYF. The CDR3 DNA reads as TGTGCCAGCTCAAGGGAGTCCCTCTACGAGCAGTACTTC.

The chain has TRBV20-1 and TRBJ2-5; D remains unclear. CDR3 length: 11 amino acids. Germline-derived CDR1 and CDR2 are DFQATT and SNEGSKA (reference sequence). Trimming took off 3 bases at V and 6 bases at J, with 8 bases between the two ends. The CDR3 sequence is CSASQPQTQYF. The CDR3 DNA is TGCAGTGCTAGCCAGCCTCAGACCCAGTACTTC.

This clone was counted a single time. The rearrangement links TRBV5-1 to TRBJ2-7; unclear D gene. V dropped 0 bases and J dropped 1 base, with 11 bases sitting between them. The CDR3 consists of 15 residues. CDR1 and CDR2 from the germline V gene are SGHRS and YFSETQ. The CDR3 nucleotides are TGCGCCAGCAGCTTGGGGTCGTCTCGATCCTACGAGCAGTACTTC. Its protein product is CASSLGSSRSYEQYF. The full variable domain, completed using reference TRBV5-1 and TRBJ2-7, is KAGVTQTPRYLIKTRGQQVTLSCSPISGHRSVSWYQQTPGQGLQFLFEYFSETQRNKGNFPGRFSGRQFSNSRSEMNVSTLELGDSALYLCASSLGSSRSYEQYFGPGTRLTVT.

The chain combines TRBV6-7 with TRBJ1-2, with D tentatively TRBD1 (5 bases). TRBV6-7 carries the ORF label, with uncertain function. V lost 0 bases, J lost 2 bases, and 19 bases lay in between. The CDR3 runs to 18 residues. CDR3 amino acids: CASSYSNKEKGPNYGYTF. CDR3 nucleotides: TGTGCCAGCAGTTACTCGAATAAAGAGAAGGGGCCCAACTATGGCTACACCTTC.

The chain carries TRBV20-1 and TRBJ1-2; D gene uncertain. Germline V gene sequence: CDR1 DFQATT, CDR2 SNEGSKA (reference sequence). The CDR3 length is 10 residues. Trimming removed 7 bases from V and 4 bases from J, with 7 bases in between. The CDR3 DNA reads TGCAGTGTTCAGTCCTATGGCTACACCTTC. Its translation: CSVQSYGYTF.

V is TRBV6-1 and J is TRBJ1-2, with 8 bases aligning to TRBD1. In germline, CDR1 is MNHNS, CDR2 SASEGT. The V gene end was trimmed by 2 bases and the J gene end by 4 bases; junction bases not matched to a gene: 27. This CDR3 region has 22 residues. The CDR3 loop is CASSELLFGSSGPRGLGYGYTF. The CDR3 DNA follows: TGTGCCAGCAGTGAATTATTGTTTGGTTCGTCGGGGCCCAGGGGGCTTGGCTATGGCTACACCTTC.

This clone was counted a single time. The gene calls are TRBV20-1 and TRBJ1-6; 7 nucleotides match TRBD1. Germline V CDR1 and CDR2: DFQATT, SNEGSKA (reference sequence). The J segment lost 6 bases and the V segment lost 3 bases, leaving 8 bases of the junction unmatched. This CDR3 has 15 amino acids. The CDR3 DNA is TGCAGTGCTAGTTCGGGACAGCGCCTTAATTCACCCCTCCACTTT. Protein sequence: CSASSGQRLNSPLHF.

The chain combines TRBV2 with TRBJ2-4; D might be TRBD2 (5 bases). CDR1 SNHLY and CDR2 FYNNEI come from the germline V gene. The CDR3 runs 15 residues. Trimming removed 7 bases at V and 0 bases at J, with 13 bases between. The DNA of the CDR3 is TGTGCCAGCACGTTCGAGGGCATAGCCAAAAACATTCAGTACTTC. Residues: CASTFEGIAKNIQYF.

The J gene is TRBJ1-2, the V gene TRBV13, with D perhaps TRBD1 (5 bases). Trimming removed 10 bases at V and 4 bases at J, with 16 bases between. The CDR3 is made up of 13 amino acids. The germline V gene has CDR1 PRHDT and CDR2 FYEKMQ (reference sequence). The CDR3 protein is CATQIQGGYGYTF. CDR3 bases: TGTGCCACCCAGATCCAGGGTGGCTATGGCTACACCTTC.

This chain uses TRBV5-1 with TRBJ1-2; D gene uncertain. The CDR3 loop spans 14 amino acids. The V gene lost 0 bases and the J gene lost 2 bases, with 8 bases spanning the gap. Looked up from germline, CDR1 is SGHRS and CDR2 is YFSETQ. In DNA, the CDR3 is TGCGCCAGCAGCTTGGTAGCGGGGAACTATGGCTACACCTTC. Translated: CASSLVAGNYGYTF. Supplemented by reference TRBV5-1 and TRBJ1-2, the full variable domain reads KAGVTQTPRYLIKTRGQQVTLSCSPISGHRSVSWYQQTPGQGLQFLFEYFSETQRNKGNFPGRFSGRQFSNSRSEMNVSTLELGDSALYLCASSLVAGNYGYTFGSGTRLTVV.

This sequence joins TRBV6-5 and TRBJ2-7; D is ambiguous. Germline CDR1 reads MNHEY; CDR2 reads SVGAGI. Trimming stripped 2 bases from V and 6 bases from J, with 8 bases between. This CDR3 has 12 amino acids. The CDR3 reads CASSYGVGEQYF. The CDR3 DNA follows: TGTGCCAGCAGTTACGGGGTTGGCGAGCAGTACTTC.

The chain links TRBV4-2 to TRBJ1-2; 10 bases are a match to TRBD1. From germline, CDR1 is LGHNA and CDR2 YNFKEQ. Trimming removed 2 bases from V and 4 bases from J; junction bases left unmatched: 7. This CDR3 contains 16 residues. The CDR3 nucleotides are TGTGCCAGCAGCCAAACCCCGGGACAGGGGTCCTATGGCTACACCTTC. Translation: CASSQTPGQGSYGYTF.

The chain has TRBV7-2 and TRBJ1-4; D remains unclear. V was shortened by 5 bases and J by 4 bases, with 14 bases between the two germline ends. The CDR3 covers 15 residues. The germline gives CDR1 SGHTA, CDR2 FQGNSA. The CDR3 here is CASSPPAQNNEKLFF. CDR3 sequence (DNA): TGTGCCAGCAGCCCGCCCGCCCAGAATAATGAAAAACTGTTTTTT.

The J gene is TRBJ2-2, the V gene TRBV29-1, with D unclear. Germline CDR1 is SQVTM and CDR2 is ANQGSEA. The CDR3 extends over 11 amino acids. Trimming took 7 bases from V and 1 from J, leaving 4 bases between them. The CDR3 DNA reads as TGCAGCGCGGGGAACACCGGGGAGCTGTTTTTT. This translates into CSAGNTGELFF.

CDR3 loop: CASSPQISQGTGELFF. In DNA, the CDR3 is TGTGCCAGCAGCCCACAAATATCACAGGGAACCGGGGAGCTGTTTTTT. The J gene is TRBJ2-2, the V gene TRBV14; TRBD1 might be the D (6 bases). CDR1 is SGHDN, CDR2 FVKESK, per germline. With 4 bases removed from V and 5 bases from J, the gap between germline ends came to 17 bases. CDR3 length: 16 amino acids.

CDR3 DNA: TGTGCCACCAGTGATTGGGCTGGCAGGCTTGGGAGAAGAAACACTGAAGCTTTCTTT. Its protein product is CATSDWAGRLGRRNTEAFF. This sequence joins TRBV24-1 and TRBJ1-1; no clear D. Trimming took off 2 bases at V and 2 bases at J, with 23 bases between the two ends. There are 19 residues in the CDR3. Per germline, CDR1 KGHDR and CDR2 SFDVKD.

V and J are TRBV27 and TRBJ2-2, with D perhaps matching TRBD1 (5 bases). Germline CDR1 MNHEY, CDR2 SMNVEV (reference sequence). There are 14 residues in the CDR3. V gave up 6 bases and J gave up 9 bases, with 17 bases separating them. CDR3 DNA sequence: TGTGCCAGCAGGCAAGACAGAAAGGGCCGGGAGCTGTTTTTT. Translating it yields CASRQDRKGRELFF.

The CDR3 DNA is TGCGCCAGCAGCTTGAGCAGGGGGCTCGGCTACACCTTC. Its translation is CASSLSRGLGYTF. The chain combines TRBV5-1 with TRBJ1-2; 8 nucleotides line up with TRBD1. Germline V CDR1 and CDR2: SGHRS, YFSETQ. This CDR3 region has 13 residues. The trim removed 1 base at V and 8 bases at J, leaving 4 bases unmatched.